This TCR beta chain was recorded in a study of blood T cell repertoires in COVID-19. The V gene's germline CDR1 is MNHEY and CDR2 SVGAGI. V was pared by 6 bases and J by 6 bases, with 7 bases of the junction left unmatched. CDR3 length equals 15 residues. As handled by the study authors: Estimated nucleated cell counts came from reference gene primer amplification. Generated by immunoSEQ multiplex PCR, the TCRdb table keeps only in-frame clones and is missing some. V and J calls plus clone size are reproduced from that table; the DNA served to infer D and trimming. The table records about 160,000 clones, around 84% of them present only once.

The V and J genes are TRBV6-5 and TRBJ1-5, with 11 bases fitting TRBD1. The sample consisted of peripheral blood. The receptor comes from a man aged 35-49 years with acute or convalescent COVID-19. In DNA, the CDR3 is TGTGCCAGCAGCCCCTGGACAGGGGGCGGTCAGCCCCAGCATTTT. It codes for CASSPWTGGGQPQHF.